These 12 T cell receptor beta chains were sequenced from one sample in a study of beta chain features in type 1 diabetes. Expressed TCRB transcripts were sequenced after all isolated RNA was converted to cDNA. Clones were read by immunoSEQ multiplex PCR, and TCRdb kept only the in-frame ones, dropping some. The top ten clones hold under 0.45% of a sample with under 150,000 clones, under 60% of them seen once. The source material was Tregs from blood. These receptor sequences come from a man aged 18 to 30 in good health.

V is TRBV18 and J is TRBJ2-1; D unclear. CDR1 and CDR2 from the germline V gene are KGHSH and LQKENI. V lost 1 base, J lost 9 bases, and 7 bases lay in between. The CDR3 extends over 12 amino acids. The CDR3 DNA reads as TGTGCCAGCTCACCACTGGCCAGTGAGCAGTTCTTC. Translating gives CASSPLASEQFF.

The V call is TRBV29-1, the J call TRBJ2-7; 8 positions agree with TRBD1. The CDR3 covers 15 residues. The trim removed 4 bases at V and 2 bases at J, leaving 10 bases unmatched. Looked up from germline, CDR1 is SQVTM and CDR2 is ANQGSEA. This CDR3 reads CSVGGAGGTPYEQYF. In nucleotides, the CDR3 is TGCAGCGTTGGTGGAGCAGGGGGCACACCCTACGAGCAGTACTTC.

This clone was seen once. This sequence joins TRBV4-3 and TRBJ2-7, with 8 bases identical to TRBD2. Germline CDR1 reads LGHNA; CDR2 reads YSLEER. V was clipped by 4 bases and J by 4 bases; unmatched bases: 9. The CDR3 has 15 residues. CDR3 protein: CASSPRLARLYEQYF. In DNA form, the CDR3 reads TGCGCCAGCAGCCCAAGACTAGCGAGGTTATACGAGCAGTACTTC.

This clone has just a few counts. This chain links TRBV7-2 with TRBJ2-5; 11 bases match TRBD2. CDR1 is SGHTA and CDR2 is FQGNSA in the germline V gene. The CDR3 has 17 amino acids. Trimming removed 1 base from V and 4 bases from J; junction bases left unmatched: 8. CDR3 bases: TGTGCCAGCAGCTTAGATATACTAGCGGGAGTCTCAGAGACCCAGTACTTC. As protein: CASSLDILAGVSETQYF.

The rearrangement uses TRBV7-2 and TRBJ2-2; 10 nucleotides agree with TRBD2. Trimming cost V 2 bases and J 5 bases; bases outside gene matches: 5. Germline assignment: CDR1 SGHTA and CDR2 FQGNSA. This CDR3 spans 16 amino acids. The CDR3 region is CASSLSGGAWTGELFF. In DNA form, the CDR3 reads TGTGCCAGCAGCTTAAGCGGGGGGGCATGGACCGGGGAGCTGTTTTTT.

This clone has a handful of counts. The junction does not match germline at one end; this may be a read error. The same CDR3 can be traced to other DNA sequences in this sample. The CDR3 region has the DNA TGTGCCAGCAGCCGACAGAATTCCCCCCTCCACTTT. It encodes CASSRQNSPLHF. The V call is TRBV5-4, the J call TRBJ1-6; D may be TRBD1 (5 bases). Germline assignment: CDR1 SGHNT and CDR2 YYREEE (reference sequence). The CDR3 totals 12 residues.

The chain has TRBV5-4 and TRBJ2-7; 7 positions match TRBD1. The length of the CDR3 is 14 residues. Trimming at V came to 2 bases and at J to 2 bases, leaving 4 bases not matched to a gene. Germline loops: CDR1 SGHNT, CDR2 YYREEE (reference sequence). The CDR3 DNA sequence: TGTGCCAGCAGCTTTACGACAGGGACCTACGAGCAGTACTTC. It translates to CASSFTTGTYEQYF.

The chain joins TRBV19 to TRBJ2-2; D may be TRBD1 (5 bases). The CDR3 totals 13 residues. The V end lost 3 bases, the J end lost 4 bases, and 6 bases lay between the germline ends. In germline, CDR1 is LNHDA, CDR2 SQIVND (reference sequence). The DNA for the CDR3 is TGTGCCAGTAGTATTAGGGGCACCGGGGAGCTGTTTTTT. This encodes CASSIRGTGELFF.

This rearrangement joins TRBV2 to TRBJ2-7, with D possibly TRBD2 on 5 matching bases. The V and J ends lost 3 bases and 2 bases respectively, with 14 bases between them. This CDR3 contains 15 residues. Germline CDR1 SNHLY, CDR2 FYNNEI. DNA of the CDR3: TGTGCCAGCAGTGATTTACAGCGGCCCCCCTACGAGCAGTACTTC. This codes for CASSDLQRPPYEQYF.

This rearrangement joins TRBV6-1 to TRBJ2-7; possible D gene TRBD2, 5 bases. V was clipped by 6 bases and J by 2 bases, with 11 bases between them. This CDR3 comprises 13 residues. CDR1 and CDR2 (germline): MNHNS, SASEGT. Written as DNA, the CDR3 is TGTGCCAGCAGGACTATATGGACCTACGAGCAGTACTTC. It is translated as CASRTIWTYEQYF.

This clone showed up just a few times. The chain uses TRBV7-3 and TRBJ1-5; no clear D gene. The V gene's germline CDR1 is SGHTA and CDR2 FQGTGA. The V and J ends lost 4 bases and 2 bases respectively, with 18 bases between them. The CDR3 runs to 17 residues. CDR3 nucleotides: TGTGCCAGCAGCTCTTACGTAAAACCCTCGGGCAATCAGCCCCAGCATTTT. It yields the protein CASSSYVKPSGNQPQHF. Full variable domain (rest looked up from reference TRBV7-3 and TRBJ1-5): GAGVSQTPSNKVTEKGKYVELRCDPISGHTALYWYRQSLGQGPEFLIYFQGTGAADDSGLPNDRFFAVRPEGSVSTLKIQRTERGDSAVYLCASSSYVKPSGNQPQHFGDGTRLSIL.

The table lists this clone with a few counts. The rearrangement links TRBV29-1 to TRBJ2-7; 7 bases match TRBD2. J was trimmed by 3 bases and V by 0 bases; bases with no gene match: 14. The CDR3 has 17 residues. Germline CDR1 SQVTM, CDR2 ANQGSEA. CDR3 protein: CSVEDPAGDSLSYEQYF. CDR3 nucleotides: TGCAGCGTTGAAGATCCCGCGGGGGACTCACTAAGCTACGAGCAGTACTTC.